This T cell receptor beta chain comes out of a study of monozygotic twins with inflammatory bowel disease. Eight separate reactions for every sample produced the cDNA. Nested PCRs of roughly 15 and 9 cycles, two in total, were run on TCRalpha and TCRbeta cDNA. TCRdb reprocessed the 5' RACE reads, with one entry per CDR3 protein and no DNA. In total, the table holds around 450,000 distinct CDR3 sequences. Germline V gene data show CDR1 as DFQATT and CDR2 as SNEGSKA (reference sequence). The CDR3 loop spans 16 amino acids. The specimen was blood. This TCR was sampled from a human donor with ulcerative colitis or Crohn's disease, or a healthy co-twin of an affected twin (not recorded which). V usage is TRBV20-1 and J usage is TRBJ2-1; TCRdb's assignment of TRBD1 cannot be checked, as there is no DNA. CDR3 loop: CSARAPSPTAYNEQFF.